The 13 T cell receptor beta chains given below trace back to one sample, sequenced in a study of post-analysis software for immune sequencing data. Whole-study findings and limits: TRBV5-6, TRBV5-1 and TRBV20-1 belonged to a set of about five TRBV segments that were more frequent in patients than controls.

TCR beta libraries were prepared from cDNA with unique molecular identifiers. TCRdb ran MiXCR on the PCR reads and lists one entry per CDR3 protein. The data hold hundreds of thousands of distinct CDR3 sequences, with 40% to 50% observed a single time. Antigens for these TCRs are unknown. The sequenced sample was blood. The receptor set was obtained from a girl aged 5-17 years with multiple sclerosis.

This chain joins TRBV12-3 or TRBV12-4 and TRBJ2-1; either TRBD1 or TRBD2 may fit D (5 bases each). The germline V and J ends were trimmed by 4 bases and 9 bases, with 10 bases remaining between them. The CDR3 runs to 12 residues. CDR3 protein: CASSSRGSEQFF. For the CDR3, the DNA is TGTGCCAGCAGTTCTCGGGGCAGTGAGCAGTTCTTC.

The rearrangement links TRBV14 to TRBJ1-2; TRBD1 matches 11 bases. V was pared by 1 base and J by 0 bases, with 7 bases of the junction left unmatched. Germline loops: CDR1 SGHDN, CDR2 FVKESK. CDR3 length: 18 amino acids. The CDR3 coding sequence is TGTGCCAGCAGCCAAGTTAGTCTGGGACAGGGGGCTAACTATGGCTACACCTTC. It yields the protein CASSQVSLGQGANYGYTF.

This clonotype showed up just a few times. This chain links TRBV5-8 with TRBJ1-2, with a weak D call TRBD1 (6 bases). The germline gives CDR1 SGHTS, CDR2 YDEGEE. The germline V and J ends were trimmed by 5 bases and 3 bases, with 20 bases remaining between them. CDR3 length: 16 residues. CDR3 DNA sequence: TGTGCCAGCAGAGACCGAGGGGGTCGGTTGGACTATGGCTACACCTTC. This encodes CASRDRGGRLDYGYTF.

The CDR3 sequence: CASSPQAGGPSPEQFF. In DNA, the CDR3 is TGTGCCAGCAGTCCCCAAGCGGGAGGACCGTCCCCGGAGCAGTTCTTC. The rearrangement links TRBV12-3 or TRBV12-4 to TRBJ2-1, with 9 bases fitting TRBD2. The trim removed 5 bases at V and 10 bases at J, leaving 15 bases unmatched. CDR3 length equals 16 residues.

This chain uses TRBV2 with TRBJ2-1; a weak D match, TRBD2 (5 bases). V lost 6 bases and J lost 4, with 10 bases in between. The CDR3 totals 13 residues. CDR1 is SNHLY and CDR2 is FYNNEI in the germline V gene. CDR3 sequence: CASSGGIYNEQFF. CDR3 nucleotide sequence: TGTGCCAGCAGCGGAGGTATTTACAATGAGCAGTTCTTC.

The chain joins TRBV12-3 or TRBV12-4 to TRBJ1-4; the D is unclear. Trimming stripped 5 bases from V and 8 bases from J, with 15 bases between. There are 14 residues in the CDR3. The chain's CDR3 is CASSVTAQAEKLFF. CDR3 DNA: TGTGCCAGCAGTGTGACGGCGCAGGCAGAAAAACTGTTTTTT.

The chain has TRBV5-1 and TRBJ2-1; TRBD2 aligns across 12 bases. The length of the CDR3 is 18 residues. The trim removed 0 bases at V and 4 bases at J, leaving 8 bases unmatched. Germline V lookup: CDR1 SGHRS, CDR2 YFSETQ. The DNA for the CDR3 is TGCGCCAGCAGCTTGGCCCGGGCTAGCGGGGGGGATTACAATGAGCAGTTCTTC. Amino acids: CASSLARASGGDYNEQFF.

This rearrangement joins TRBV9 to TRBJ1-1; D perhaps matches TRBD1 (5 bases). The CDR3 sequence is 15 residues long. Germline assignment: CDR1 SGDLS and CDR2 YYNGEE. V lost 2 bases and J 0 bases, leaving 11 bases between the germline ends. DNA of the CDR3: TGTGCCAGCAGCGTGGGGACGGGGTTGAACACTGAAGCTTTCTTT. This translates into CASSVGTGLNTEAFF.

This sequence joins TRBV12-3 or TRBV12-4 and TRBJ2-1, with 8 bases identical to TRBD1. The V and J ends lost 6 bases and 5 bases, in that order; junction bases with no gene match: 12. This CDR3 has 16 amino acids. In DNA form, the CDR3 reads TGTGCCAGCAGCTCTTTCGGGACAGGCAAAAACAATGAGCAGTTCTTC. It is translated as CASSSFGTGKNNEQFF.

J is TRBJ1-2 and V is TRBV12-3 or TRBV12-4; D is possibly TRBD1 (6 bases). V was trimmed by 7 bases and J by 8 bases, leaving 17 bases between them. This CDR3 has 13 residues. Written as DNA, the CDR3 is TGTGCCAGCACTAGGGGGGGGGCCTGGGGCTACACCTTC. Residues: CASTRGGAWGYTF.

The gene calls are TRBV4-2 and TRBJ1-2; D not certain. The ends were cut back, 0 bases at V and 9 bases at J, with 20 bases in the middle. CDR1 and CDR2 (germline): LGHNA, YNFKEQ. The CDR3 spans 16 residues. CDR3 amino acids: CASSQEFGINYVSYTF. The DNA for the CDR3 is TGTGCCAGCAGCCAAGAGTTCGGGATAAACTATGTTAGCTACACCTTC.

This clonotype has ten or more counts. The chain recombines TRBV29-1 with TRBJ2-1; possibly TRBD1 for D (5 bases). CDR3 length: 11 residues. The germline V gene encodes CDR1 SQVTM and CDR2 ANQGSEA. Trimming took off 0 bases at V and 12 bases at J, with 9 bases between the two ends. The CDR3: CSVEEGLGQFF. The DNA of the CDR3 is TGCAGCGTTGAAGAGGGGCTAGGGCAGTTCTTC.

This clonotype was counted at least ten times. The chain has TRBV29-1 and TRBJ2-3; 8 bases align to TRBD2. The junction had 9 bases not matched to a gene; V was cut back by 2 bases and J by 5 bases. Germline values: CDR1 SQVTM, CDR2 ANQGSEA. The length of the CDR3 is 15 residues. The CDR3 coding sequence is TGCAGCGTTGAAAGGGGCGGGGGGCAGGGAGATACGCAGTATTTT. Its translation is CSVERGGGQGDTQYF.